This TCR beta chain was recovered during a study of blood T cell repertoires in COVID-19. Study-wide background: COVID-19 samples collected from the United States, Italy and Spain covered acute and convalescent phases.

In the source study's methods: Amplification from reference gene primers served as the basis for estimated nucleated cell counts. This table comes from immunoSEQ multiplex PCR, and its TCRdb copy is limited to in-frame clones, with some not included. That table supplies the V and J calls and clone size; D and trimming were determined from the DNA. The sample records 350,000 to 450,000 clones, over 75% being singletons. The CDR3 spans 17 residues. The V gene end was trimmed by 6 bases and the J gene end by 0 bases; junction bases not matched to a gene: 11. Germline V gene data show CDR1 as SGHVS and CDR2 as FQNEAQ.

This clonotype originated in a woman aged 60-70 years with COVID-19, enrolled during active disease. The J gene is TRBJ2-7, the V gene TRBV7-8; 10 bases are shared with TRBD2. The specimen was peripheral blood. CDR3 sequence reads: CASRRGHLAGASYEQYF. CDR3 sequence (DNA): TGTGCCAGCAGGAGGGGTCACCTAGCGGGGGCCTCCTACGAGCAGTACTTC.